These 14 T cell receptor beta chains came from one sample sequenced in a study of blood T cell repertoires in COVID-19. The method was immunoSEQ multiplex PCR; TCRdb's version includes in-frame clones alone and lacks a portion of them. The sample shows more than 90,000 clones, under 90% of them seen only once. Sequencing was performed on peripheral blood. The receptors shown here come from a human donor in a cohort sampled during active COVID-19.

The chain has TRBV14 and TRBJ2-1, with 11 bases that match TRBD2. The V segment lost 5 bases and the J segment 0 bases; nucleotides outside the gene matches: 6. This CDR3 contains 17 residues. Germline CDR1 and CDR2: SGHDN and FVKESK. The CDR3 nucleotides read TGTGCCAGCAGCTTCAGGACTAGCGGGTCCTCCTACAATGAGCAGTTCTTC. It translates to CASSFRTSGSSYNEQFF.

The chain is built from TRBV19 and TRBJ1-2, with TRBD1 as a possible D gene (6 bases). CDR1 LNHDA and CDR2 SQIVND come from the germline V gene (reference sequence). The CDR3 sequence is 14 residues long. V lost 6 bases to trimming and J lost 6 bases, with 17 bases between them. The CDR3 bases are TGTGCCAGTAGCCCGACGAACAGGGTGAATGGCTACACCTTC. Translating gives CASSPTNRVNGYTF.

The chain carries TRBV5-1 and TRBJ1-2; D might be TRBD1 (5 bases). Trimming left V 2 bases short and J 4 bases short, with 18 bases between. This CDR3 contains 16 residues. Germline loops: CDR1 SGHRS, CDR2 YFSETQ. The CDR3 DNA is TGCGCCAGCAGCTTAGTAGGAGGGGTTATGGGCTATGGCTACACCTTC. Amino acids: CASSLVGGVMGYGYTF.

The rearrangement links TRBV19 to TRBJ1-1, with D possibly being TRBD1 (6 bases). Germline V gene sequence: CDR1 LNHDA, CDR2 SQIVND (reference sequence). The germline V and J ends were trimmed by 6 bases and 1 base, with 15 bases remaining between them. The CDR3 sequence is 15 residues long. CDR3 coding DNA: TGTGCCAGTAGGATTAACGACAGGAGGAACACTGAAGCTTTCTTT. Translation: CASRINDRRNTEAFF.

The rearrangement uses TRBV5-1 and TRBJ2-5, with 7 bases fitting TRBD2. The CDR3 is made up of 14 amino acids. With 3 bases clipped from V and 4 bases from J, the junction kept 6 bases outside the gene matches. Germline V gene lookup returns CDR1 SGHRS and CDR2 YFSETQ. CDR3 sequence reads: CASSSMGGGETQYF. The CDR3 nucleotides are TGCGCCAGCAGCTCCATGGGCGGGGGAGAGACCCAGTACTTC.

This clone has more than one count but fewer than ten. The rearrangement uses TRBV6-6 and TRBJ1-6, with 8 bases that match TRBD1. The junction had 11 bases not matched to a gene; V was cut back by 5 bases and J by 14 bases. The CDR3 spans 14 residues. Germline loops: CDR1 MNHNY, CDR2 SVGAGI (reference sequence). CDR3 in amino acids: CASSHPVDRETLHF. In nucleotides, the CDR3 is TGTGCCAGCAGTCATCCCGTGGACAGGGAGACCCTCCACTTT.

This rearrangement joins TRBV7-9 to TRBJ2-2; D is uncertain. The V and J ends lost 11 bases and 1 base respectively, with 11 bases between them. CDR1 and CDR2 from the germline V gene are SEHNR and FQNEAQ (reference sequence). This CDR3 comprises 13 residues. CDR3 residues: CAGQPGNTGELFF. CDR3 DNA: TGTGCCGGCCAGCCAGGGAACACCGGGGAGCTGTTTTTT.

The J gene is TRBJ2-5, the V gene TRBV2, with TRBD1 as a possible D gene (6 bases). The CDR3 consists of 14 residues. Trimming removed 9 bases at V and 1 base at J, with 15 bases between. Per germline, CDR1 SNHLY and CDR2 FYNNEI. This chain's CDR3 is CASKGRGPQETQYF. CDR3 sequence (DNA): TGTGCCAGTAAGGGCAGGGGACCCCAAGAGACCCAGTACTTC.

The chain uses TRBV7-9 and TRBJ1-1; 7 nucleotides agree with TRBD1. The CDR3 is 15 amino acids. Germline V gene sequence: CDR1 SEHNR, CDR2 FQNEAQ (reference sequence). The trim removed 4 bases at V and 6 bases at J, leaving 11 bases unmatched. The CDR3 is CASSSSLTGEAEAFF. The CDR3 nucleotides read TGTGCCAGCAGCTCCTCCCTCACAGGGGAAGCTGAAGCTTTCTTT.

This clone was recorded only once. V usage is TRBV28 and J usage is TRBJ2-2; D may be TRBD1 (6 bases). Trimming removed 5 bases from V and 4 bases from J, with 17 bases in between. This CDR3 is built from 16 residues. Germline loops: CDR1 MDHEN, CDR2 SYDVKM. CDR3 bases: TGTGCCAGCAGTATCACCACAGGGTCGGGCACCGGGGAGCTGTTTTTT. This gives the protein CASSITTGSGTGELFF.

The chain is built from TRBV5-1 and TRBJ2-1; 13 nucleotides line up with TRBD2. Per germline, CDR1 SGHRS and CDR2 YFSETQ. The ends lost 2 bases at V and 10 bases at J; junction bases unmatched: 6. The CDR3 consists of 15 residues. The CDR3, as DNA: TGCGCCAGCAGCTTTGGACTAGCGGGAGAGAACGAGCAGTTCTTC. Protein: CASSFGLAGENEQFF.

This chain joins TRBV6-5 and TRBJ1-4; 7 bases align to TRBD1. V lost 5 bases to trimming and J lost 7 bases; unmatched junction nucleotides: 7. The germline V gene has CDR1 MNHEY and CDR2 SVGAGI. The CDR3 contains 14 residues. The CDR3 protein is CASSPRGGSEKLFF. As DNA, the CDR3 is TGTGCCAGCAGTCCCCGAGGGGGCAGTGAAAAACTGTTTTTT.

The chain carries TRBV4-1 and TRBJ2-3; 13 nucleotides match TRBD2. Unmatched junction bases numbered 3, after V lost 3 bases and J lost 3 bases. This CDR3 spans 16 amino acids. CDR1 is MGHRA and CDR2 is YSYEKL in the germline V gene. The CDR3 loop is CASSQGTSGATDTQYF. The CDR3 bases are TGCGCCAGCAGCCAGGGGACTAGCGGGGCAACAGATACGCAGTATTTT.

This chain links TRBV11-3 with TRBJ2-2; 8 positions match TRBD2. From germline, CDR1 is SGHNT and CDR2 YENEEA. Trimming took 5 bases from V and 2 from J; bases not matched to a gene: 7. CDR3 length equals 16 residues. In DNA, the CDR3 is TGTGCCAGCAGCCCGGGGACTAGGGGTAACACCGGGGAGCTGTTTTTT. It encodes CASSPGTRGNTGELFF. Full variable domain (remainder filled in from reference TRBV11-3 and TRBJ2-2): EAGVVQSPRYKIIEKKQPVAFWCNPISGHNTLYWYLQNLGQGPELLIRYENEEAVDDSQLPKDRFSAERLKGVDSTLKIQPAELGDSAVYLCASSPGTRGNTGELFFGEGSRLTVL.